The rows below give T cell receptor beta chains drawn from one sample of a study of Graves' ophthalmopathy and Graves' hyperthyroidism. TCRdb redid the calling of the multiplex PCR reads with MiXCR, one entry per CDR3 protein. The repertoire has 400,000 or so distinct CDR3 sequences, approximately 18% of them found once; the top ten carry 2% to 3%. Sequenced: peripheral blood. These receptors all stem from an adult woman with stable Graves' hyperthyroidism. Both conserved end residues are trimmed from each CDR3.

v_gene	j_gene	CDR3aa
TRBV12-3/TRBV12-4	TRBJ1-1	ASSYHRGTEAF
TRBV27	TRBJ1-6	ASSLSVDLTGDSPLH
TRBV28	TRBJ2-2	ASRVPTLNTGELF
TRBV14	TRBJ2-2	ASSQRPGANTGELF
TRBV5-1	TRBJ1-5	ASSLYGAVNQPQH
TRBV5-5	TRBJ1-2	ASSLTGTGAHYGYT
TRBV5-1	TRBJ1-1	ASSPQGVGAEAF
TRBV7-8	TRBJ2-6	ASTLGGANVLT
TRBV5-1	TRBJ1-6	ASSPTGNRDSPLH
TRBV20-1	TRBJ2-7	SASSTSGRIEQY
TRBV29-1	TRBJ2-4	SVEGSSETLPNIQY
TRBV7-2	TRBJ1-1	ASSLGGARDTEAF
TRBV19	TRBJ1-1	ASSTQTGAHPLGEAF
TRBV6-2/TRBV6-3	TRBJ2-7	ASSYPQSEPHFYEQY
TRBV28	TRBJ2-2	ASRPLGISGRGTGELF
TRBV29-1	TRBJ2-5	SVELAGWETQY
TRBV11-3	TRBJ2-2	ASSGTPEAGELF
TRBV20-1	TRBJ2-4	SARVDTGGLRGIQY
TRBV28	TRBJ2-7	ASSPGLTKF
TRBV4-1	TRBJ1-2	ASSATGTGRGYT
TRBV6-1	TRBJ1-2	ASSEAGRVGGYT
TRBV14	TRBJ2-7	ASSQTSGSLREQY
TRBV27	TRBJ1-6	ASSLAPSGFGSPLH
TRBV6-2/TRBV6-3	TRBJ1-2	ASSYSNRAAYGYT
TRBV24-1	TRBJ2-6	ATSDYSLPGQGAVGANVLT
TRBV7-9	TRBJ2-7	ASSPGLAGIWY
TRBV11-2	TRBJ2-7	ASRRGGFYEQY
TRBV4-1	TRBJ2-7	ASSQTRDRGSEQY
TRBV7-9	TRBJ2-7	ASSLGSDPHYEQY
TRBV20-1	TRBJ2-7	SARLRQGPSYEQY
TRBV20-1	TRBJ2-5	SAREGTGGETQY
TRBV6-2/TRBV6-3	TRBJ1-1	ASREGTNPEAF
TRBV29-1	TRBJ1-2	SVASSYGYT
TRBV6-5	TRBJ2-7	ASSYLGTTYEQY
TRBV18	TRBJ2-7	ASSTTKRETGRIYEQY
TRBV28	TRBJ2-6	ASSQGVAGANVLT
TRBV27	TRBJ1-2	ASSFYGGLGYGYT
TRBV12-3/TRBV12-4	TRBJ1-1	ASRAPGAGVAF
TRBV12-3/TRBV12-4	TRBJ2-2	ASSASGRAAGELF
TRBV7-2	TRBJ1-5	ASSLAQGVGQPQH
TRBV20-1	TRBJ2-5	SATLAGGVGETQY
TRBV7-9	TRBJ1-2	ASSATGGGAYGYT
TRBV24-1	TRBJ2-7	ATSDLGREQY
TRBV5-6	TRBJ1-2	ASSRGQASYGYT
TRBV7-2	TRBJ2-7	ASSLADGVSSYEQY
TRBV20-1	TRBJ1-5	SAWDRHQPQH
TRBV30	TRBJ1-5	AWSWDSNQPQH